This T cell receptor (beta chain) was captured by sequencing in a study of cytomegalovirus exposure and HLA in healthy donors. The study, taken as a whole, reports: It was reportedly the case that the classifier diagnosed cytomegalovirus status with high specificity and sensitivity.

This PCR relied on a set of 60 Vbeta primers and 13 Jbeta primers. The assay was immunoSEQ multiplex PCR, and TCRdb's table has in-frame clones only and misses some. The sample has 210,000 or so clones, more than 75% seen once. V lost 3 bases and J lost 7; bases outside the gene matches: 5. Germline CDR1 and CDR2: SGHTA and FQGNSA. CDR3 size: 15 residues. Comments on this clone: Its cognate antigen is unknown.

The V and J genes are TRBV7-2 and TRBJ1-4; 10 bases line up with TRBD1. The sequencing input was PBMCs. This clonotype was obtained from a human donor in good health. CDR3 nucleotides: TGTGCCAGCAGCTTGTCGGGACAGGGGATTGAAAAACTGTTTTTT. Translating it yields CASSLSGQGIEKLFF.